Below are 14 T cell receptor beta chains sequenced from a single sample in a study of glioma-infiltrating T cells after dendritic cell vaccination. Time point indicated: after dendritic cell vaccination, including at tumor progression/relapse. The method was immunoSEQ multiplex PCR; TCRdb's version includes in-frame clones alone and lacks a portion of them. Here the sample spans about 110,000 clones, nearly 90% being singletons. The sequences come from blood, collected after dendritic cell vaccination. The receptors come from a human donor with glioblastoma.

The chain is built from TRBV19 and TRBJ2-3; 14 bases align to TRBD2. Germline lookup yields CDR1 LNHDA and CDR2 SQIVND (reference sequence). After removal of 8 bases from V and 7 bases from J, the junction contained 8 bases not matched to a gene. This CDR3 contains 15 residues. The CDR3, as DNA: TGTGCCAGTGACGACCGGACTAGCGGGGGGTATACGCAGTATTTT. It translates to CASDDRTSGGYTQYF. The entire variable domain, with the rest obtained from reference TRBV19 and TRBJ2-3, is as follows: DGGITQSPKYLFRKEGQNVTLSCEQNLNHDAMYWYRQDPGQGLRLIYYSQIVNDFQKGDIAEGYSVSREKKESFPLTVTSAQKNPTAFYLCASDDRTSGGYTQYFGPGTRLTVL.

The J gene is TRBJ1-1, the V gene TRBV5-4; possibly TRBD1 for D (5 bases). Germline V gives CDR1 SGHNT, CDR2 YYREEE (reference sequence). CDR3 length: 15 amino acids. V was trimmed by 4 bases and J by 0 bases, leaving 13 bases between them. The CDR3 region is CASSPRQTLNTEAFF. In DNA, the CDR3 is TGTGCCAGCAGCCCCCGACAGACCTTGAACACTGAAGCTTTCTTT.

This chain uses TRBV5-1 with TRBJ2-5; D might be TRBD2 (5 bases). Trimming removed 1 base at V and 5 bases at J, with 15 bases between. Per the germline V gene, CDR1 is SGHRS and CDR2 is YFSETQ. The CDR3 covers 15 residues. In DNA form, the CDR3 reads TGCGCCAGCAGCTTGTTCCTAGCCCAAGGGGAGACCCAGTACTTC. Protein product: CASSLFLAQGETQYF. Together with reference TRBV5-1 and TRBJ2-5, the CDR3 gives the full variable domain: KAGVTQTPRYLIKTRGQQVTLSCSPISGHRSVSWYQQTPGQGLQFLFEYFSETQRNKGNFPGRFSGRQFSNSRSEMNVSTLELGDSALYLCASSLFLAQGETQYFGPGTRLLVL.

The rearrangement links TRBV11-2 to TRBJ2-3; 7 bases line up with TRBD2. CDR3 length: 17 amino acids. Germline V gives CDR1 SGHAT, CDR2 FQNNGV. Trimming cost V 5 bases and J 2 bases; bases outside gene matches: 13. CDR3 sequence (DNA): TGTGCCAGCAGCCAGCTCCCGCGGCGGGAGCTCACAGATACGCAGTATTTT. This encodes CASSQLPRRELTDTQYF.

The chain carries TRBV7-6 and TRBJ2-1; possibly TRBD2 for D (5 bases). The V gene's germline CDR1 is SGHVS and CDR2 FNYEAQ. This CDR3 has 16 amino acids. V dropped 1 base and J dropped 0 bases, with 10 bases sitting between them. The CDR3 bases are TGTGCCAGCAGCTTAGAACCCAGCGGCTCCTACAATGAGCAGTTCTTC. The encoded protein is CASSLEPSGSYNEQFF.

CDR3 in amino acids: CASSPPWTGSSGNTIYF. The CDR3 nucleotides read TGTGCCAGCTCGCCGCCTTGGACGGGGAGCTCTGGAAACACCATATATTTT. The rearrangement joins TRBV18 to TRBJ1-3; D unclear. This CDR3 is built from 17 residues. Germline V gives CDR1 KGHSH, CDR2 LQKENI. V was cut by 6 bases and J by 0 bases, with 18 bases left in between.

This clone was detected only a few times. CDR3 nucleotide sequence: TGCGCCAGCAGCCAAAGGCCCGACAGTGGGACTAGGAGCTACACCTTC. As protein: CASSQRPDSGTRSYTF. This chain uses TRBV5-1 with TRBJ1-2; the D gene is possibly TRBD1 (5 bases). Germline CDR1 reads SGHRS; CDR2 reads YFSETQ. CDR3 length: 16 residues. The V and J ends lost 4 bases and 9 bases respectively, with 25 bases between them.

The CDR3 DNA follows: TGCGCCAGCAGTGGGGAGGGCGCAGCCTACGAGCAGTACTTC. Translation gives CASSGEGAAYEQYF. J is TRBJ2-7 and V is TRBV5-1; the match to TRBD2 covers 7 bases. The CDR3 runs 14 residues. V dropped 5 bases and J dropped 2; count of bases not matched to a gene: 7. Germline V gene lookup returns CDR1 SGHRS and CDR2 YFSETQ. Based on the CDR3 plus reference TRBV5-1 and TRBJ2-7, the full variable domain is KAGVTQTPRYLIKTRGQQVTLSCSPISGHRSVSWYQQTPGQGLQFLFEYFSETQRNKGNFPGRFSGRQFSNSRSEMNVSTLELGDSALYLCASSGEGAAYEQYFGPGTRLTVT.

This rearrangement joins TRBV7-3 to TRBJ2-3; the match to TRBD2 covers 12 bases. V trimming: 5 bases; J trimming: 6 bases; junction bases outside the gene matches: 9. The CDR3 runs 16 residues. CDR1 and CDR2 from the germline V gene are SGHTA and FQGTGA. The DNA for the CDR3 is TGTGCCAGCAGCACCGGACTAGCGGGAAGGTCGGATACGCAGTATTTT. Protein product: CASSTGLAGRSDTQYF.

J is TRBJ1-2 and V is TRBV18; the match to TRBD1 covers 11 bases. This CDR3 contains 15 residues. Germline CDR1 and CDR2: KGHSH and LQKENI. V was clipped by 5 bases and J by 6 bases; unmatched bases: 8. CDR3 protein: CASSYRTGGVDGYTF. The CDR3 DNA is TGTGCCAGCTCATACAGGACAGGGGGCGTCGATGGCTACACCTTC.

CDR3 coding DNA: TGTGCCAGTAGTATAGGGGGGGTCCTTTCACCCCTCCACTTT. Encoded protein: CASSIGGVLSPLHF. The V call is TRBV19, the J call TRBJ1-6; tentatively, D is TRBD1 (5 bases). Trimming stripped 1 base from V and 9 bases from J, with 10 bases between. The CDR3 is 14 amino acids. Germline V gene data show CDR1 as LNHDA and CDR2 as SQIVND (reference sequence).

V gene TRBV5-4 combines with J gene TRBJ1-2, with 9 bases identical to TRBD1. This CDR3 is built from 13 residues. V gave up 4 bases and J gave up 7 bases; unmatched junction bases: 5. The germline V gene encodes CDR1 SGHNT and CDR2 YYREEE (reference sequence). The CDR3 DNA reads TGTGCCAGCAGCAGCCAGGACAGGGGTGGCTACACCTTC. Amino acids: CASSSQDRGGYTF.

The chain has TRBV29-1 and TRBJ2-1; 7 positions match TRBD2. Germline V CDR1 and CDR2: SQVTM, ANQGSEA. The CDR3 is 13 residues long. V was clipped by 5 bases and J by 4 bases; unmatched bases: 5. CDR3 in amino acids: CSVPKAGYNEQFF. CDR3 bases: TGCAGCGTTCCAAAAGCGGGGTACAATGAGCAGTTCTTC.

The rearrangement uses TRBV9 and TRBJ2-3; 10 bases align to TRBD2. Germline CDR1 is SGDLS and CDR2 is YYNGEE. With V trimmed by 4 bases and J by 5 bases, 10 bases remained unmatched. CDR3 length equals 16 residues. In DNA form, the CDR3 reads TGTGCCAGCAGCCCCTTAGCGGGAGGCCGGGAAGATACGCAGTATTTT. It yields the protein CASSPLAGGREDTQYF.